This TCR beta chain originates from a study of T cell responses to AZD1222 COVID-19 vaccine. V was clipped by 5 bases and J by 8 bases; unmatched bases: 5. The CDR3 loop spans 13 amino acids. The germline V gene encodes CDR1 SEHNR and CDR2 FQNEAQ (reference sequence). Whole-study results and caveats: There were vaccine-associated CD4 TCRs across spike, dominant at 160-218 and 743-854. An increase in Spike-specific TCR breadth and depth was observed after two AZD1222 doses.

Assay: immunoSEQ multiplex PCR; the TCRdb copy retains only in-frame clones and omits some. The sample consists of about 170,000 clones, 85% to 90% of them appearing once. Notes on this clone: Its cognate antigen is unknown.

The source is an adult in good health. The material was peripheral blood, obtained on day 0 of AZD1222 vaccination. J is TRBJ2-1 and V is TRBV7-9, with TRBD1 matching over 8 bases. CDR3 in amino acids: CASSRQGFDEQFF. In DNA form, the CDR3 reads TGTGCCAGCAGCAGACAGGGGTTCGATGAGCAGTTCTTC.